These T cell receptor beta chains were read from a single sample in a study of cytomegalovirus exposure and HLA in healthy donors. Assay: immunoSEQ multiplex PCR; the TCRdb copy retains only in-frame clones and omits some. The table records 55,000 to 70,000 clones, less than 85% of them present only once. The sample taken for sequencing was PBMCs. The receptors here all came from a woman aged 25 to 39 in good health and CMV-seronegative. The CDR3 runs from the conserved cysteine through the conserved F or W. A D gene is named only where the DNA matches it firmly. Not every row has a clone size; where given, it reads once, few, many or a size class.

clone_size j_call d_call v_call cdr3_nt cdr3_aa
few TRBJ2-5 NA TRBV6-5 TGTGCCAGCAGTTCACAGGAGACCCAGTACTTC CASSSQETQYF
NA TRBJ2-7 NA TRBV11-2 TGTGCCAGCAGCTCCTATGGTAGTGAGCAGTACTTC CASSSYGSEQYF
NA TRBJ1-4 NA TRBV19 TGTGCCAGTAGCTTGACCCGACAGATAGTAACTAATGAAAAACTGTTTTTT CASSLTRQIVTNEKLFF
NA TRBJ1-1 NA TRBV2 TGTGCCAGCAGTGGCCAGGGAAAAGACACTGAAGCTTTCTTT CASSGQGKDTEAFF
NA TRBJ2-3 NA TRBV7-2 TGTGCCAGCAGCTTATCGGAGAATACGCAGTATTTT CASSLSENTQYF
NA TRBJ2-7 NA TRBV19 TGTGCCAGTAGTATAGGAGGTAGCGTGGGCATTAACGAGCAGTACTTC CASSIGGSVGINEQYF
NA TRBJ2-7 TRBD1 TRBV18 TGTGCCAGCTCACCCGGGACAGGGTCTGTCGAGCAGTACTTC CASSPGTGSVEQYF
NA TRBJ1-1 TRBD1 TRBV5-1 TGCGCCAGCAGCTTGGGACAGGGGTTTTTGAACACTGAAGCTTTCTTT CASSLGQGFLNTEAFF
NA TRBJ2-1 TRBD2 TRBV9 TGTGCCAGCAGCCCCCCGGGACTAGCGGGACTTGAGCAGTTCTTC CASSPPGLAGLEQFF
NA TRBJ2-5 NA TRBV7-9 TGTTCCAGCAGCTTAGGATCGGGCCAAGAGACCCAGTACTTC CSSSLGSGQETQYF
NA TRBJ1-6 TRBD1 TRBV10-1 TGCGCCAGCAGTGAGAACAGGGGAAATTCACCCCTCCACTTT CASSENRGNSPLHF
NA TRBJ2-7 NA TRBV6-5 TGTGCCAGCAGTTACTCGGGAGGGGGAGAGCAGTACTTC CASSYSGGGEQYF
NA TRBJ2-3 NA TRBV18 TGTGCCAGCTCACCACTCGACAGATCAGATACGCAGTATTTT CASSPLDRSDTQYF
few TRBJ2-3 NA TRBV7-9 TGTTCCAGCAGCTTAGATAAGGTCGGGACTTCTAGCACAGATACGCAGTATTTT CSSSLDKVGTSSTDTQYF
NA TRBJ2-6 NA TRBV5-1 TGCGCCAGCGGAAGTACAGATGGTCCCTCTGGGGCCAACGTCCTGACTTTC CASGSTDGPSGANVLTF
NA TRBJ2-7 NA TRBV4-1 TGCGCCAGCAGCCAAGATTGGGATCGGCGGGATCGTCAGCTCTACGAGCAGTACTTC CASSQDWDRRDRQLYEQYF
NA TRBJ2-3 NA TRBV9 TGTGCCAGCAGCGTAGAGCCCACAGATACGCAGTATTTT CASSVEPTDTQYF
few TRBJ2-1 TRBD2 TRBV7-7 TGTGCCAGCAGCTTATCCACTAGCGGGAGTAAGAATGAGCAGTTCTTC CASSLSTSGSKNEQFF
NA TRBJ1-2 TRBD1 TRBV19 TGTGCCAGTAGTACCAGACAGGGGCACTATGGCTACACCTTC CASSTRQGHYGYTF
few TRBJ2-1 NA TRBV7-2 TGTGCCAGCAGCCACCCGGGTACGGAGCAGTTCTTC CASSHPGTEQFF